The next 16 T cell receptor beta chains were all read from a single sample in a study of T cells in Graves' hyperthyroidism and ophthalmopathy. What was amplified from RNA transcripts were TCR beta CDR3 regions. A set of HTBI primers served as the primers for a first-round RT-PCR of the TCR CDR3. TCRdb processed the multiplex PCR reads anew with MiXCR; each CDR3 protein has one entry. The sample holds about 330,000 distinct CDR3 sequences, approximately 15% seen once. The sequencing sample was made of blood. All receptors derive from a woman aged 35 to 49 with Graves' ophthalmopathy.

There are many counts of this clonotype. V and J are TRBV2 and TRBJ2-1; 9 bases agree with TRBD2. Germline assignment: CDR1 SNHLY and CDR2 FYNNEI. Trimming at V came to 9 bases and at J to 2 bases, leaving 8 bases not matched to a gene. The CDR3 is 15 amino acids. CDR3 DNA: TGTGCCAGTAAACTAGCGGGTGAGGCCTACAATGAGCAGTTCTTC. Its protein is CASKLAGEAYNEQFF. Drawing the rest from reference TRBV2 and TRBJ2-1, the complete variable domain is EPEVTQTPSHQVTQMGQEVILRCVPISNHLYFYWYRQILGQKVEFLVSFYNNEISEKSEIFDDQFSVERPDGSNFTLKIRSTKLEDSAMYFCASKLAGEAYNEQFFGPGTRLTVL.

This clonotype appeared a few times. The V call is TRBV20-1, the J call TRBJ1-2; D gene unclear. Germline CDR1 and CDR2: DFQATT and SNEGSKA (reference sequence). V shed 6 bases and J shed 8 bases, with 19 bases lying between them. The CDR3 loop spans 13 amino acids. As DNA, the CDR3 is TGCAGTGCGAGATCGTTGGGGAGTTGGGGCTACACCTTC. Its protein product is CSARSLGSWGYTF.

The chain has TRBV6-1 and TRBJ2-1, with 8 nucleotides matching TRBD2. This CDR3 contains 15 residues. Germline lookup yields CDR1 MNHNS and CDR2 SASEGT. V was pared by 6 bases and J by 4 bases, with 8 bases of the junction left unmatched. This CDR3 reads CASSRAGVSYNEQFF. The CDR3 DNA reads as TGTGCCAGCAGCAGAGCGGGAGTTTCTTACAATGAGCAGTTCTTC.

Comments on this clonotype: This could be a read error, since a much larger clone is one nucleotide away. The chain couples TRBV3-1 to TRBJ1-1; 10 bases are a match to TRBD1. The germline gives CDR1 LGHDT, CDR2 YNNKEL (reference sequence). The V segment lost 4 bases and the J segment 4 bases; nucleotides outside the gene matches: 12. There are 17 residues in the CDR3. CDR3 in DNA: TGTGCCAGCAGCCGGGATGACAGGGGGCCGTTGGGCACTGAAGCTTTCTTT. It yields the protein CASSRDDRGPLGTEAFF.

This clonotype was seen many times. The V call is TRBV28, the J call TRBJ2-5; D perhaps matches TRBD1 (5 bases). Trimming stripped 5 bases from V and 5 bases from J, with 18 bases between. The CDR3 extends over 15 amino acids. Germline V gene lookup returns CDR1 MDHEN and CDR2 SYDVKM. The CDR3 nucleotides are TGTGCCAGCAGTCCTCAAGAGGCAGGGCGGGAGACCCAGTACTTC. This translates into CASSPQEAGRETQYF.

Many counts were recorded for this clonotype. This rearrangement joins TRBV15 to TRBJ1-2; 8 bases align to TRBD1. The CDR3 sequence is 11 residues long. The V segment lost 10 bases and the J segment 8 bases; nucleotides outside the gene matches: 6. The germline V gene encodes CDR1 LNHNV and CDR2 YYDKDF (reference sequence). The CDR3 reads CAIWTGSGYTF. The CDR3 nucleotides are TGTGCCATCTGGACAGGGTCCGGCTACACCTTC.

In this sample, this clonotype turned up a few times. V usage is TRBV5-6 and J usage is TRBJ2-7; either TRBD1 or TRBD2 may fit D (5 bases each). Germline assignment: CDR1 SGHDT and CDR2 YYEEEE. V was shortened by 4 bases and J by 9 bases, with 17 bases between the two germline ends. This CDR3 has 13 amino acids. The chain's CDR3 is CASSVGRDQTQYF. In nucleotides, the CDR3 is TGTGCCAGCAGCGTAGGACGGGACCAAACGCAGTACTTC.

CDR3 DNA sequence: TGTGCCAGCAGTTTATGGGGGCCCAGCGAGCAGTACTTC. The encoded protein is CASSLWGPSEQYF. The rearrangement links TRBV28 to TRBJ2-7; D possibly corresponds to TRBD1 (5 bases). V was cut by 0 bases and J by 6 bases, with 9 bases left in between. The CDR3 has 13 residues. CDR1 MDHEN and CDR2 SYDVKM come from the germline V gene.

This clonotype was counted ten times or more. This sequence joins TRBV12-3 or TRBV12-4 and TRBJ2-1, with D possibly being TRBD1 or TRBD2 (7 bases each). CDR3 length: 21 residues. V lost 2 bases and J 2 bases, leaving 28 bases between the germline ends. This CDR3 reads CASSLWVTGRNGGPTYNEQFF. Written as DNA, the CDR3 is TGTGCCAGCAGTTTATGGGTGACAGGGAGGAACGGGGGGCCAACCTACAATGAGCAGTTCTTC.

This clonotype was seen at least ten times. This rearrangement joins TRBV11-2 to TRBJ2-5, with D unresolved. CDR1 and CDR2 (germline): SGHAT, FQNNGV. There are 15 residues in the CDR3. Trimming took 1 base from V and 2 from J, leaving 11 bases between them. The CDR3 here is CASSLVHGSQETQYF. CDR3 DNA: TGTGCCAGCAGCTTAGTGCACGGGTCGCAAGAGACCCAGTACTTC.

This clonotype was picked up one time. A much larger clone sits a single nucleotide away, making a read error possible. The chain joins TRBV2 to TRBJ2-5; 8 bases match TRBD2. Looked up from germline, CDR1 is SNHLY and CDR2 is FYNNEI. This CDR3 contains 19 residues. This chain's CDR3 is CASSEMAGGLIPAQGTQYF. The CDR3 DNA reads as TGTGCCAGCAGTGAGATGGCGGGGGGACTCATCCCCGCTCAAGGGACCCAGTACTTC. Filled out from reference TRBV2 and TRBJ2-5, the complete variable domain reads EPEVTQTPSHQVTQMGQEVILRCVPISNHLYFYWYRQILGQKVEFLVSFYNNEISEKSEIFDDQFSVERPDGSNFTLKIRSTKLEDSAMYFCASSEMAGGLIPAQGTQYFGPGTRLLVL.

The chain has TRBV29-1 and TRBJ2-7; tentative D call: TRBD2 (7 bases). Germline lookup yields CDR1 SQVTM and CDR2 ANQGSEA. The CDR3 extends over 12 amino acids. V was trimmed by 4 bases and J by 3 bases, leaving 10 bases between them. The CDR3, as DNA: TGCAGCGTTGTTAGGGGGGGCTACGAGCAGTACTTC. Translation: CSVVRGGYEQYF.

This clonotype was recorded many times. The chain joins TRBV28 to TRBJ2-5, with D unclear. Looked up from germline, CDR1 is MDHEN and CDR2 is SYDVKM. This CDR3 comprises 12 residues. V was shortened by 4 bases and J by 5 bases, with 8 bases between the two germline ends. CDR3 protein: CASSSTAETQYF. DNA for the CDR3: TGTGCCAGCAGTTCCACAGCGGAGACCCAGTACTTC.

This clonotype was seen ten or more times. V usage is TRBV28 and J usage is TRBJ2-7, with a weak D call TRBD2 (6 bases). Germline V gene sequence: CDR1 MDHEN, CDR2 SYDVKM. Trimming cost V 5 bases and J 2 bases, with 16 bases left between them. The CDR3 has 15 residues. CDR3 nucleotide sequence: TGTGCCAGCAGTACCGGGGAGGACGGAACCTACGAGCAGTACTTC. Amino acid sequence: CASSTGEDGTYEQYF.

Many counts were recorded for this clonotype. This chain uses TRBV7-2 with TRBJ2-3; no firm D call. V was pared by 3 bases and J by 0 bases, with 7 bases between. The CDR3 has 14 amino acids. Germline loops: CDR1 SGHTA, CDR2 FQGNSA. As DNA, the CDR3 is TGTGCCAGCAGCTTCTGGGGTAGCACAGATACGCAGTATTTT. Protein sequence: CASSFWGSTDTQYF.

This clonotype was detected only a few times. The genes are TRBV5-6 and TRBJ2-1; possible D gene TRBD1, 7 bases. The CDR3 extends over 14 amino acids. Germline values: CDR1 SGHDT, CDR2 YYEEEE. V was clipped by 3 bases and J by 9 bases, with 16 bases between them. The CDR3 nucleotides read TGTGCCAGCAGCTCAGGGGGAGGTTCTCGTGAGCAGTTCTTC. Amino acids: CASSSGGGSREQFF.